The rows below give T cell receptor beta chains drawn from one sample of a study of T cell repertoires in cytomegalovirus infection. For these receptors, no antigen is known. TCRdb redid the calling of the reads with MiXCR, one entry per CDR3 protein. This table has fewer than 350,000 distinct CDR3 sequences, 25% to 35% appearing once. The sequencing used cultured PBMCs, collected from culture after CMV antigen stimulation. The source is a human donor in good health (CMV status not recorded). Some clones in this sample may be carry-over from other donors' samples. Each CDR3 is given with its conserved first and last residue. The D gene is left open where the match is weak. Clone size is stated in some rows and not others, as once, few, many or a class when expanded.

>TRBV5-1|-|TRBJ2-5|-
TGCGCCAGCAGCCCCGCGGCCTGGGAGACCCAGTACTTC
CASSPAAWETQYF
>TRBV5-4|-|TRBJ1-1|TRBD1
TGTGCCAGCAGCCGCCGGGACAGGGACACTGAAGCTTTCTTT
CASSRRDRDTEAFF
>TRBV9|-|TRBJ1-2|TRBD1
TGTGCCAGCAGCGTAGCTAACAGGGGAGACTATGGCTACACCTTC
CASSVANRGDYGYTF
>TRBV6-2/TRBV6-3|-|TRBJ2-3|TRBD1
TGTGCCAGCAGGATGACAGGGAGCACAGATACGCAGTATTTT
CASRMTGSTDTQYF
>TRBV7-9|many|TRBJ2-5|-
TGTGCCAGCAGCTTGGGGGAAGCCACCCGGGAGACCCAGTACTTC
CASSLGEATRETQYF
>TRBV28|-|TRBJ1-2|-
TGTGCCAGCAACCCCTACGGGAGGGGTAAGGGCTACACCTTC
CASNPYGRGKGYTF
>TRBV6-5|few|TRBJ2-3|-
TGTGCCAGCAGTTCCCCGGTGGGAACAGATACGCAGTATTTT
CASSSPVGTDTQYF
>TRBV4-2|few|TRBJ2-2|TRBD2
TGTGCCAGCAGCCAAGATTTCCAAGGACTAGCGGACTTCGCGAACACCGGGGAGCTGTTTTTT
CASSQDFQGLADFANTGELFF
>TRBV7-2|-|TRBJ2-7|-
TGTGCCATTACTCTTACCCCCGACCCTGGGGAGCAGTACTTC
CAITLTPDPGEQYF
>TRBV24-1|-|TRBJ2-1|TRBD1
TGTGCCACCAGCAGACAGGGGGCCTACAATGAGCAGTTCTTC
CATSRQGAYNEQFF
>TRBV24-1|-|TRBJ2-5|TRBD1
TGTGCCACCAGTTCCCTGACCGGGACAGGGTTAATGGAGACCCAGTACTTC
CATSSLTGTGLMETQYF
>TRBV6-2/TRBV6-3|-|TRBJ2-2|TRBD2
TGTGCCAGCAGTTCGACTAGCGGGGGGGCCGGGGAGCTGTTTTTT
CASSSTSGGAGELFF
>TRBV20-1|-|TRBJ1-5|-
TGCAGTGCTAGAGGATATAGCAATCAGCCCCAGCATTTT
CSARGYSNQPQHF
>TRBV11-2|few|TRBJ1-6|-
TGTGCCAGCAGCGGGCGCGGCTCCTATAATTCACCCCTCCACTTT
CASSGRGSYNSPLHF
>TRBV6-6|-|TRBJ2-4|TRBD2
TGTGCCAGCAGTGTCTCCAGCGGGGCAAGGGACATTCAGTACTTC
CASSVSSGARDIQYF
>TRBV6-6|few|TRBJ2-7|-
TGTGCCAGCAGCAGACACCACTCCTACGAGCAGTACTTC
CASSRHHSYEQYF
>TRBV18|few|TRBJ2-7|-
TGTGCCAGCTCACCCCGGGACAAAGCCTACGAGCAGTACTTC
CASSPRDKAYEQYF
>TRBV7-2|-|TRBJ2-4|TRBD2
TGTGCCAGCAGCTTAAATCTAGCGGGGGCCCCGGGAGTGGACAAAAACATTCAGTACTTC
CASSLNLAGAPGVDKNIQYF
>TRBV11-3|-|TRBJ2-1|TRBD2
TGTGCCAGCAGCTTGGCTAGCGGGTACAATGAGCAGTTCTTC
CASSLASGYNEQFF
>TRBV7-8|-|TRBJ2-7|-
TGTGCCAGCAGCCCTAGGAATCGGGCCCCCAACGAGCAGTACTTC
CASSPRNRAPNEQYF
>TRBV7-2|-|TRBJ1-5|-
TGTGCCAGCAGCTTATCCCGGTCCAGTTTTCAGCCCCAGCATTTT
CASSLSRSSFQPQHF
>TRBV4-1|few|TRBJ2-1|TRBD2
TGCGCCAGCAGCCAAGATACCACTAGCGGGGCCTACAATGAGCAGTTCTTC
CASSQDTTSGAYNEQFF
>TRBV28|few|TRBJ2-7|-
TGTGCCAGCAGTTTAGGGATTTTATCGCGGGAGCAGTACTTC
CASSLGILSREQYF
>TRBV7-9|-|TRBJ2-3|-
TGTGCCAGCAGCTTAGGACTCGGGAGCACAGATACGCAGTATTTT
CASSLGLGSTDTQYF
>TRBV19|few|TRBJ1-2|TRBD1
TGTGCCAGTAGTCCCTTAGGACAGGCGAAATATGGCTACACCTTC
CASSPLGQAKYGYTF
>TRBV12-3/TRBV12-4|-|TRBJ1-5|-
TGTGCCAGCAGCCTCCAGCCTAATCAGCCCCAGCATTTT
CASSLQPNQPQHF
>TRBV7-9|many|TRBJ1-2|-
TGTGCCAGCAGCTACGGACAGAGCAGTGGCTACACCTTC
CASSYGQSSGYTF
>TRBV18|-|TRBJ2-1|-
TGTGCCAGCTCACCAATTTTCAAGAGTGAGCAGTTCTTC
CASSPIFKSEQFF
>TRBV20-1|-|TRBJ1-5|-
TGCAGTGCTAGGTTCCAGGTGGGACAGCCCCAGCATTTT
CSARFQVGQPQHF
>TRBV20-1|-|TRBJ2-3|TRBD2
TGCAGTGCCTTAGCGGGGGGTGACGGCACAGATACGCAGTATTTT
CSALAGGDGTDTQYF
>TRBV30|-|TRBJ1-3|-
TGTGCCTGGAGTCCGGATTCACCTGGAAACACCATATATTTT
CAWSPDSPGNTIYF
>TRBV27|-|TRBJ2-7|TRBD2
TGTGCCAGCAGTTTAAACAGCGGGAGCTCCCCGGGCGAGCAGTACTTC
CASSLNSGSSPGEQYF
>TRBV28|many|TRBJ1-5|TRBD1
TGTGCCAGCAGTGTGTCGGGACAGGGGGCACGGAATCAGCCCCAGCATTTT
CASSVSGQGARNQPQHF
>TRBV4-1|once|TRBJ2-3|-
TGCGCCAGCAGCCACGATTCGCCTAACTCGGGACGGGATACGCAGTATTTT
CASSHDSPNSGRDTQYF
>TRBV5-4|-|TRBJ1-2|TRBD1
TGTGCCAGCAGCGGGTCGGGACAGGAGGACGATGGCTACACCTTC
CASSGSGQEDDGYTF
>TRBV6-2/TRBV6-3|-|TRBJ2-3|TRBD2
TGTGCCAGCAGTTACTCGAAGGCGGGAGCGCACACAGATACGCAGTATTTT
CASSYSKAGAHTDTQYF
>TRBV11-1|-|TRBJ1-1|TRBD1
TGTGCCAGCAGCCCCATCACAGGGGGCGCGGGCACTGAAGCTTTCTTT
CASSPITGGAGTEAFF
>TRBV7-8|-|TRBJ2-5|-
TGTGCCAGCAGCATACAACAGGGACAAGAGACCCAGTACTTC
CASSIQQGQETQYF
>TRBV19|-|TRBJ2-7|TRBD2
TGTGCCAGTAGTCCCCTCCGGGGGGACGAGCAGTACTTC
CASSPLRGDEQYF
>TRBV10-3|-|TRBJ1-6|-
TGTGCCATCAGGGCCGGGACCAAAAATTCACCCCTCCACTTT
CAIRAGTKNSPLHF
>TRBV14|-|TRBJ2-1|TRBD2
TGTGCCAGCAGCCAAGATACCGGACTAGCCATCTTAAAAGGGCAGTTCTTC
CASSQDTGLAILKGQFF
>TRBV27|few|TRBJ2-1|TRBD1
TGTGCCAGCAGTTTAAGGCGTCCGCGCCCCGGGACAGGGAATGAGCAGTTCTTC
CASSLRRPRPGTGNEQFF
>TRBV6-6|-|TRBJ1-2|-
TGTGCCAGCAGTTATAGGGGTGGGGATGGCTACACCTTC
CASSYRGGDGYTF
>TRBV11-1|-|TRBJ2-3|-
TGTGCCAGCAGCTCCCGGGACCGAGCCGCAGATACGCAGTATTTT
CASSSRDRAADTQYF
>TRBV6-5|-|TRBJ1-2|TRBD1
TGTGCCAGCAAGACCTCCGGGACAGGCGAGGGCTACACCTTC
CASKTSGTGEGYTF
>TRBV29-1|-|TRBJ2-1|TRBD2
TGCAGCGTTGTCCCCCGGAACCGAGCGGGAGGGCGCAATGAGCAGTTCTTC
CSVVPRNRAGGRNEQFF
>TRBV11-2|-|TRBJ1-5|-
TGTGCCAGCAGCTTAGACCGGGGGCTCAATCAGCCCCAGCATTTT
CASSLDRGLNQPQHF
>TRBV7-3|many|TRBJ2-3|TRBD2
TGTGCCAGCAGCTTAAAAGTTCTAGCGGAGGGGGATACGCAGTATTTT
CASSLKVLAEGDTQYF